The T cell receptor beta chain under discussion was sequenced for a study of blood T cell repertoires in COVID-19. This CDR3 contains 14 residues. CDR1 is SGHTA and CDR2 is FQGNSA in the germline V gene. V lost 5 bases and J lost 6; bases outside the gene matches: 6. Sequencing was performed with immunoSEQ multiplex PCR; in TCRdb, only in-frame clones are kept and a portion is missing. Among approximately 150,000 clones listed, under 90% were seen once. This chain joins TRBV7-2 and TRBJ2-1, with TRBD2 identical over 8 bases. The TCR was taken from a woman older than 75 with acute or convalescent COVID-19. The sequenced material came from peripheral blood. The CDR3 spells CASSPGGAGNEQFF. The DNA of the CDR3 is TGTGCCAGCAGCCCCGGGGGGGCTGGCAATGAGCAGTTCTTC.